One sample yielded the 13 T cell receptor beta chains listed below, sequenced in a study of T-cell memory formation after mild COVID-19 (dated by TCRdb to about 2021). To prepare the library, 5' RACE was applied. Sequencer: Illumina NovaSeq 6000. TCRdb's own reprocessing of the public reads used fastp at Q25 and MiXCR and kept productive beta chains. CDR3 protein sequences are deduplicated, and each keeps its most common genes and DNA. The sample table contains 150,000 to 200,000 distinct CDR3 sequences; only one count was recorded for about 22% of them. The ten most abundant clones make up under 25% of the sample. Sequenced material: PBMCs or a T cell subset sorted from them (not recorded which). The source of these receptors is an adult woman who had mild COVID-19 (a few samples of this study predate the infection). The sample titles of this study are shuffled in the database, so cell type and time point are left out; the donor was told from shared clones.

The gene calls are TRBV5-6 and TRBJ2-5; no reliable D call. Trimming cost V 1 base and J 4 bases, with 5 bases left between them. The germline V gene has CDR1 SGHDT and CDR2 YYEEEE. This CDR3 is 12 amino acids long. This CDR3 reads CASSLSRETQYF. CDR3 nucleotides: TGTGCCAGCAGCTTGAGTAGAGAGACCCAGTACTTC.

V usage is TRBV29-1 and J usage is TRBJ2-1, with D possibly matching TRBD2 (7 bases). CDR3 length: 15 amino acids. Trimming stripped 4 bases from V and 0 bases from J, with 13 bases between. The germline CDR1 and CDR2 sequences are SQVTM and ANQGSEA. CDR3 sequence (DNA): TGCAGCGTTGCTTCGGGGGGCAGCTCCTACAATGAGCAGTTCTTC. It specifies CSVASGGSSYNEQFF.

This clonotype was counted between two and nine times. The gene calls are TRBV3-1 and TRBJ2-5, with D possibly matching TRBD2 (5 bases). V was trimmed by 4 bases and J by 2 bases, leaving 20 bases between them. CDR1 and CDR2 from the germline V gene are LGHDT and YNNKEL (reference sequence). The CDR3 loop spans 17 amino acids. The CDR3 region is CASSPPWAQAEQETQYF. The CDR3 DNA reads as TGTGCCAGCAGCCCCCCGTGGGCCCAAGCGGAGCAAGAGACCCAGTACTTC.

This chain's CDR3 is CSAPPAVRHSTDTQYF. In DNA, the CDR3 is TGCAGTGCCCCCCCGGCGGTACGGCATAGCACAGATACGCAGTATTTT. This chain links TRBV20-1 with TRBJ2-3; no reliable D call. V was clipped by 6 bases and J by 0 bases, with 19 bases between them. Germline assignment: CDR1 DFQATT and CDR2 SNEGSKA (reference sequence). The CDR3 is 16 residues long.

The genes are TRBV9 and TRBJ1-1; the D is unclear. The CDR3 loop spans 15 amino acids. The V end lost 0 bases, the J end lost 7 bases, and 16 bases lay between the germline ends. In germline, CDR1 is SGDLS, CDR2 YYNGEE. CDR3 DNA sequence: TGTGCCAGCAGCGTAGGGGGAGGTTCGGCGTATGAAGCTTTCTTT. Translating gives CASSVGGGSAYEAFF.

This clonotype was detected a few times. This chain connects TRBV29-1 to TRBJ2-7; 11 nucleotides line up with TRBD2. Trimming cost V 3 bases and J 0 bases; bases outside gene matches: 10. The CDR3 totals 17 residues. From germline, CDR1 is SQVTM and CDR2 ANQGSEA. As DNA, the CDR3 is TGCAGCGTTGAGGGGACCGGGACTAGCGGTTTCTCCTACGAGCAGTACTTC. This encodes CSVEGTGTSGFSYEQYF.

The chain has TRBV13 and TRBJ2-3; 8 nucleotides match TRBD2. The ends lost 3 bases at V and 4 bases at J; junction bases unmatched: 3. This CDR3 has 14 residues. CDR1 is PRHDT and CDR2 is FYEKMQ in the germline V gene (reference sequence). DNA of the CDR3: TGTGCCAGCAGCTTGCGGGGGGCTCCAGATACGCAGTATTTT. Translating it yields CASSLRGAPDTQYF.

The chain joins TRBV7-3 to TRBJ1-2, with a tentative D call TRBD1 (5 bases). The V gene's germline CDR1 is SGHTA and CDR2 FQGTGA. V was cut by 8 bases and J by 4 bases, with 14 bases left in between. This CDR3 has 13 amino acids. The CDR3 loop reads CASGTGSIYGYTF. As DNA, the CDR3 is TGTGCCAGCGGGACCGGGTCGATCTATGGCTACACCTTC.

V usage is TRBV4-1 and J usage is TRBJ1-5; a possible D gene is TRBD1 (5 bases). CDR1 is MGHRA, CDR2 YSYEKL, per germline. Trimming took 0 bases from V and 0 from J, leaving 6 bases between them. The CDR3 is 15 residues long. The CDR3 loop is CASSQERGSNQPQHF. In DNA, the CDR3 is TGCGCCAGCAGCCAAGAGAGGGGTAGCAATCAGCCCCAGCATTTT.

CDR3: CASSSPGLMNTEAFF. The CDR3, as DNA: TGTGCCAGCAGCTCGCCCGGGCTGATGAACACTGAAGCTTTCTTT. V is TRBV7-9 and J is TRBJ1-1; D uncertain. V gave up 4 bases and J gave up 0 bases, with 12 bases separating them. Looked up from germline, CDR1 is SEHNR and CDR2 is FQNEAQ (reference sequence). The CDR3 runs to 15 residues.

This clonotype was seen a handful of times. The chain couples TRBV24-1 to TRBJ2-2; D is unclear. V lost 0 bases and J lost 9, with 7 bases in between. Germline V gene data show CDR1 as KGHDR and CDR2 as SFDVKD. The length of the CDR3 is 13 residues. CDR3 protein: CATSDLQTRELFF. The CDR3 nucleotides are TGTGCCACCAGTGATTTGCAGACCCGGGAGCTGTTTTTT.

V and J are TRBV2 and TRBJ2-6, with 8 bases that match TRBD1. Per the germline V gene, CDR1 is SNHLY and CDR2 is FYNNEI. This CDR3 has 15 residues. Trimming took 8 bases from V and 1 from J; bases not matched to a gene: 4. CDR3: CASQGARSGANVLTF. The CDR3 DNA sequence: TGTGCCAGCCAGGGGGCTAGGTCTGGGGCCAACGTCCTGACTTTC.

CDR3 protein: CASSQAGTGAGHGDTQYF. The CDR3 DNA sequence: TGCGCCAGCAGCCAAGCGGGGACAGGGGCAGGCCACGGTGATACGCAGTATTTT. The chain links TRBV4-3 to TRBJ2-3; 10 bases match TRBD1. The V gene's germline CDR1 is LGHNA and CDR2 YSLEER. The CDR3 has 18 amino acids. V lost 1 base, J lost 6 bases, and 13 bases stayed unmatched.